This TCR beta chain was identified during a study of cytomegalovirus exposure and HLA in healthy donors. Study outcomes and limitations: Rare TCR sequences dominated, though some public TCRs recurred in many donors.

On this clone itself: The antigen is unknown.

PCR was performed using 60 Vbeta and 13 Jbeta primers. Sequencing was performed with immunoSEQ multiplex PCR; in TCRdb, only in-frame clones are kept and a portion is missing. Among 200,000 or so clones listed, 82% were seen once. CDR1 is DFQATT, CDR2 SNEGSKA, per germline (reference sequence). Trimming stripped 5 bases from V and 5 bases from J, with 6 bases between. This CDR3 comprises 10 residues. This clonotype was obtained from a woman between 50 and 59 years old in good health and CMV-seropositive. V gene TRBV20-1 combines with J gene TRBJ1-1, with no clear D. Sequencing was done on a sample of PBMCs. The CDR3 DNA sequence: TGCAGTGCTGAGATGACTGAAGCTTTCTTT. Translated, it gives CSAEMTEAFF.